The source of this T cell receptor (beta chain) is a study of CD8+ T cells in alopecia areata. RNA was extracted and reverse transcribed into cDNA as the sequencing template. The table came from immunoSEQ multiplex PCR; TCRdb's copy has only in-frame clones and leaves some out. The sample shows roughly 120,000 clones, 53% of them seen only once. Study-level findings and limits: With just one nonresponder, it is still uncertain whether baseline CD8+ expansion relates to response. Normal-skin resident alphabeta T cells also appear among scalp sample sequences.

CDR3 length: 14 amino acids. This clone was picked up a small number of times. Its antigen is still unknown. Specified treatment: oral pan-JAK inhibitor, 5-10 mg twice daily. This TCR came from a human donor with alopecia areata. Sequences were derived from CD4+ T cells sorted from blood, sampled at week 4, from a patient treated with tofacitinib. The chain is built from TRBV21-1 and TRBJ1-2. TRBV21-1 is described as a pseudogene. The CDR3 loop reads CASSKDGFNYGYTF. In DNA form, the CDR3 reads TGTGCCAGCAGCAAAGACGGCTTTAACTATGGCTACACCTTC.